The subject of this entry is one T cell receptor (beta chain). The sequencing template was cDNA reverse transcribed from extracted RNA. The method was immunoSEQ multiplex PCR; TCRdb's version includes in-frame clones alone and lacks a portion of them. The table records 150,000 or so clones, roughly 48% of them present only once. These data come from a study of CD8+ T cells in alopecia areata. About the research overall: A regimen of oral tofacitinib, 5 to 10 mg twice daily, was given to treated patients. Treatment ran 6 to 18 months, with 6 months of follow-up afterward.

Specimens obtained from alopecia areata patients comprised lesional scalp punch biopsies and peripheral blood. V lost 4 bases, J lost 1 base, and 10 bases stayed unmatched. Germline V gives CDR1 SGHRS, CDR2 YFSETQ. The CDR3 covers 18 residues. V gene TRBV5-1 combines with J gene TRBJ2-2; 10 bases align to TRBD2. The material sequenced was CD4+ T cells sorted from blood. The sequence came from a human donor with alopecia areata. CDR3 in amino acids: CASSQVLAGTVNTGELFF. The CDR3 DNA is TGCGCCAGCAGCCAAGTACTAGCGGGAACGGTGAACACCGGGGAGCTGTTTTTT.